Listed below are T cell receptor beta chains from one sample, sequenced in a study of shared clonotypes between healthy human individuals. TCRdb's copy holds only in-frame clones and misses some; the assay was immunoSEQ multiplex PCR. The top ten hold more than 9.5% of the sample, which has about half a million clones, about 84% seen once. The sample taken for sequencing was PBMCs. The source is a woman in her thirties or forties in good health. Some clones in this sample may be carry-over from other donors' samples. Each CDR3 is given with its conserved first and last residue. D genes are given only for firm matches. Expanded clones are given a class, and other clones once, few, many or no size at all.

>once|TRBD2|TRBJ2-1|TRBV5-1
TGCGCCAGCAGCTCCGGGACTAGCGGGAGATCCAATGAGCAGTTCTTC
CASSSGTSGRSNEQFF
>-|TRBD1|TRBJ1-2|TRBV28
TGTGCCAGCAGTTTACTACAGGGGAGTCGCTACACCTTC
CASSLLQGSRYTF
>-|-|TRBJ2-6|TRBV7-6
TGTGCCAGCAGCATCAGCCGGGCCAGCAGCCTGACTTTC
CASSISRASSLTF
>once|-|TRBJ1-3|TRBV27
TGTGCCAGCAGTTTGGCGCGACCCGGCTCTGGAAACACCATATATTTT
CASSLARPGSGNTIYF
>-|TRBD2|TRBJ2-5|TRBV29-1
TGCAGCGTTGTGGGGGGGAAAGAGACCCAGTACTTC
CSVVGGKETQYF
>many|TRBD1|TRBJ1-5|TRBV28
TGTGCCAGCAGTCAACAGGGGCTATATAGCAATCAGCCCCAGCATTTT
CASSQQGLYSNQPQHF
>-|-|TRBJ1-1|TRBV19
TGTGCCAGTAGTAATCGCAGGAACACTGAAGCTTTCTTT
CASSNRRNTEAFF
>-|-|TRBJ2-3|TRBV28
TGTGCCAGCAGTCCCCCTACGGATACGCAGTATTTT
CASSPPTDTQYF
>-|-|TRBJ1-3|TRBV6-1
TGTGCCAGCAGTGAACGGTATGGAAACACCATATATTTT
CASSERYGNTIYF
>-|-|TRBJ2-3|TRBV5-1
TGCGCCAGCAGCGGTTACCCTAGCACAGATACGCAGTATTTT
CASSGYPSTDTQYF
>-|TRBD1|TRBJ1-1|TRBV29-1
TGCAGCGTTGGGACAGGGGAGACTGAAGCTTTCTTT
CSVGTGETEAFF
>-|-|TRBJ1-1|TRBV29-1
TGCAGCGTGGAGGATCACTACACTGAAGCTTTCTTT
CSVEDHYTEAFF
>few|-|TRBJ1-5|TRBV30
TGTGCCTGGAGCGGAGGGGTGGGCAATCAGCCCCAGCATTTT
CAWSGGVGNQPQHF
>-|-|TRBJ1-1|TRBV5-1
TGCGCCAGCAGCTTGGTGGGTGGAGGGCCGAACACTGAAGCTTTCTTT
CASSLVGGGPNTEAFF
>-|TRBD2|TRBJ2-1|TRBV6-5
TGTGCCAGCAGTCCGGGACTAGCGGGAGTCTATGAGCAGTTCTTC
CASSPGLAGVYEQFF
>-|TRBD2|TRBJ2-1|TRBV7-8
TGTGCCGGCAGCTTAGGACTAGCGGGTTACAATGAGCAGTTCTTC
CAGSLGLAGYNEQFF
>once|-|TRBJ2-2|TRBV9
TGTGCCAGCACCCGACAGGGGATTTCGGGAGGGACCGGGGAGCTGTTTTTT
CASTRQGISGGTGELFF
>many|TRBD1|TRBJ1-2|TRBV30
TGTGCCTGGAGCGGCTTGGGACAGGGTTCCTATGGCTACACCTTC
CAWSGLGQGSYGYTF
>-|TRBD1|TRBJ1-4|TRBV11-2
TGTGCCAGCAGCTTAGACAGTGGACAGGGTGGTGAAAAACTGTTTTTT
CASSLDSGQGGEKLFF
>-|-|TRBJ1-2|TRBV28
TGTGCCAGCAGCTCAGGGAGTCAGGCCTATGGCTACACCTTC
CASSSGSQAYGYTF
>once|TRBD2|TRBJ2-7|TRBV5-1
TGCGCCAGCAGCCCGGGACTAGCGGGAGCCTACGAGCAGTACTTC
CASSPGLAGAYEQYF
>-|TRBD1|TRBJ1-1|TRBV11-2
TGTGCCAGCAGCCGGGACAGGAAGAACACTGAAGCTTTCTTT
CASSRDRKNTEAFF
>-|TRBD2|TRBJ2-3|TRBV5-1
TGCGCCAGCAGCTTGGCTAGCGGGGTCACAGATACGCAGTATTTT
CASSLASGVTDTQYF
>few|-|TRBJ1-1|TRBV7-9
TGTGCCAGCAAGAGGGAGAACACTGAAGCTTTCTTT
CASKRENTEAFF
>-|-|TRBJ2-3|TRBV6-4
TGTGCCAGCAGTTGGAGGGCTGGAGATACGCAGTATTTT
CASSWRAGDTQYF
>-|TRBD2|TRBJ2-7|TRBV10-2
TGCGCCAGCAGTGGGAGTAGCGGGAGAAGGTACGAGCAGTACTTC
CASSGSSGRRYEQYF
>once|-|TRBJ1-5|TRBV7-8
TGTGCCAGCAGCTTAGGTAGGAAATCAGAGCCCCAGCATTTT
CASSLGRKSEPQHF
>-|TRBD2|TRBJ2-1|TRBV11-2
TGTGCCAGCAGTTACAGGCGGGAGGTTCCCAATGAGCAGTTCTTC
CASSYRREVPNEQFF
>once|-|TRBJ2-7|TRBV7-9
TGTGCCAGCAGCTTAGGGCAGAGCGACTACGAGCAGTACTTC
CASSLGQSDYEQYF
>-|-|TRBJ1-3|TRBV4-2
TGTGCCAGCAGCCAAGATACTGGAAACACCATATATTTT
CASSQDTGNTIYF
>few|-|TRBJ2-5|TRBV11-3
TGTGCCAGCAGCTTAGGAGGGTTCGGGGAGACCCAGTACTTC
CASSLGGFGETQYF
>few|-|TRBJ2-7|TRBV28
TGTGCCAGCAGTTTGCGCTACGAGCAGTACTTC
CASSLRYEQYF
>-|TRBD2|TRBJ2-7|TRBV27
TGTGCCAGCAGTTGGGGCGGGAGTTCCTACGAGCAGTACTTC
CASSWGGSSYEQYF
>-|-|TRBJ1-1|TRBV19
TGTGCCAGTAGTATGGCCCGAGGCAGGGAGAACACTGAAGCTTTCTTT
CASSMARGRENTEAFF
>-|-|TRBJ2-1|TRBV19
TGTGCCAGTTCTCGCGCCCAGGACAACAATGAGCAGTTCTTC
CASSRAQDNNEQFF
>-|-|TRBJ2-7|TRBV13
TGTGCCAGCAGCTTAGGATCAAACAGGGACGAGCAGTACTTC
CASSLGSNRDEQYF
>-|-|TRBJ1-2|TRBV30
TGTGCCTGGGGTGTAGGGCCTTCCTTCTATGGCTACACCTTC
CAWGVGPSFYGYTF
>-|TRBD2|TRBJ2-5|TRBV5-1
TGCGCCAGCAGCTTGGGACTAGCTGGAGAGACCCAGTACTTC
CASSLGLAGETQYF
>-|TRBD2|TRBJ2-3|TRBV5-1
TGCGCCAGCAGCACTAGCGGAGCTAGCACAGATACGCAGTATTTT
CASSTSGASTDTQYF
>-|TRBD1|TRBJ1-5|TRBV29-1
TGCAGCGTAGGGACAGGGTCTGGACGGCCCCAGCATTTT
CSVGTGSGRPQHF
>many|-|TRBJ2-7|TRBV11-3
TGTGCCAGCAGTTTAGACTCCTCCGAGCAGTACTTC
CASSLDSSEQYF
>-|-|TRBJ2-2|TRBV19
TGTGCCAGTAGCGGCAGGGTCACCGGGGAGCTGTTTTTT
CASSGRVTGELFF
>-|TRBD2|TRBJ2-1|TRBV9
TGTGCCAGCAGCCCGCCCCGGGGGGGGAATGAGCAGTTCTTC
CASSPPRGGNEQFF
>-|TRBD2|TRBJ2-7|TRBV10-2
TGCGCCAGCACCCAGGGACTAGCGGGAAAAACCTACGAGCAGTACTTC
CASTQGLAGKTYEQYF
>few|-|TRBJ2-7|TRBV7-6
TGTGCCAGCAGCTTAGGAGGGGCACCGTCCTACGAGCAGTACTTC
CASSLGGAPSYEQYF
>once|-|TRBJ2-1|TRBV7-2
TGTGCCAGCAGCTTAAGTAGCCCTGGAAAAGGGGGTGAGCAGTTCTTC
CASSLSSPGKGGEQFF
>-|TRBD1|TRBJ1-4|TRBV15
TGTGCCACCTCGGAACAGGGGAGGGAAAAACTGTTTTTT
CATSEQGREKLFF
>-|-|TRBJ2-7|TRBV21-1
TGTGCCAGCAGCAGACCACCACCGGGCGGTTACTCCTACGAGCAGTACTTC
CASSRPPPGGYSYEQYF
>-|-|TRBJ2-7|TRBV2
TGTGCCAGCAGGGACTTAGCCTACGAGCAGTACTTC
CASRDLAYEQYF
>-|-|TRBJ1-2|TRBV9
TGTGCCAGCAGCGTAGGGGGACGGAGGACTAACTATGGCTACACCTTC
CASSVGGRRTNYGYTF